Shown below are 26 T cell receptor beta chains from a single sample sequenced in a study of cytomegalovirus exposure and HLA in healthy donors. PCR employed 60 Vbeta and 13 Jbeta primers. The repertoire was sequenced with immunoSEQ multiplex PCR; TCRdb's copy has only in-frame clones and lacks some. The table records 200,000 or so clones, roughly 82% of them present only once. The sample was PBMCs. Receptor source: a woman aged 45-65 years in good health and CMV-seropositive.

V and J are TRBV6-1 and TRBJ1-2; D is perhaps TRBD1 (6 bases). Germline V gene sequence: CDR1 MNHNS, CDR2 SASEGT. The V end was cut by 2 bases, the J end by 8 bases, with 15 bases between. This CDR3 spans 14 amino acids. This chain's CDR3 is CASSETGYALGYTF. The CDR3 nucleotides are TGTGCCAGCAGTGAAACAGGGTATGCTTTAGGCTACACCTTC.

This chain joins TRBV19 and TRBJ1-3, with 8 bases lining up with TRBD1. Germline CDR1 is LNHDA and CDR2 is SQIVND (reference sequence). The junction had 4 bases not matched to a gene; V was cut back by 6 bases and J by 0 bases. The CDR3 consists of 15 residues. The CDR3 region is CASSITGGSGNTIYF. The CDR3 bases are TGTGCCAGTAGCATAACAGGGGGCTCTGGAAACACCATATATTTT.

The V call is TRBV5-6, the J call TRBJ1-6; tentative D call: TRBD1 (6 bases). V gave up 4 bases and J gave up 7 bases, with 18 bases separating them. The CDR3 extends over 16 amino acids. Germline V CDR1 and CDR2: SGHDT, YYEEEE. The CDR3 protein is CASSLLTTGSNSPLHF. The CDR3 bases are TGTGCCAGCAGCCTACTGACGACAGGAAGCAATTCACCCCTCCACTTT.

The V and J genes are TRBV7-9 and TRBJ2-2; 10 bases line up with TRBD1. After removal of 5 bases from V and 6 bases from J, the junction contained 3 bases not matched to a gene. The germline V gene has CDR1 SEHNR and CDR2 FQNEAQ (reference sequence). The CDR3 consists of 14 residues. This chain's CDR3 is CASSVGQGPGELFF. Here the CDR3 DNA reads TGTGCCAGCAGCGTGGGACAGGGGCCCGGGGAGCTGTTTTTT.

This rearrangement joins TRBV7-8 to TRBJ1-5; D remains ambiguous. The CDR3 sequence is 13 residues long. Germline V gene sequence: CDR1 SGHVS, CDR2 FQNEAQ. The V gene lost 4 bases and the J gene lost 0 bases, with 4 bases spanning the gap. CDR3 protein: CASSSYSNQPQHF. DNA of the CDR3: TGTGCCAGCAGCTCCTATAGCAATCAGCCCCAGCATTTT.

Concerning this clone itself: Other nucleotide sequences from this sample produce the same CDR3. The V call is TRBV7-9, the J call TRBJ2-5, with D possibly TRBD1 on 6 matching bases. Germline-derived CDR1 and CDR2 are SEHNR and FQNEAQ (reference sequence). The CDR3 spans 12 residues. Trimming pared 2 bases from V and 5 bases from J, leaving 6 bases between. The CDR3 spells CASSLQGETQYF. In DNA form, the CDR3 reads TGTGCCAGCAGCTTACAGGGGGAGACCCAGTACTTC.

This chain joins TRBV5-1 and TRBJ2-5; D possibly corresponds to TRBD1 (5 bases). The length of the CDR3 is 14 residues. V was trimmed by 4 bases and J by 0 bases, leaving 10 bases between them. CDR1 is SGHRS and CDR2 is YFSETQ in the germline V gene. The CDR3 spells CASSPGHYQETQYF. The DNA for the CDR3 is TGCGCCAGCAGCCCTGGACACTACCAAGAGACCCAGTACTTC.

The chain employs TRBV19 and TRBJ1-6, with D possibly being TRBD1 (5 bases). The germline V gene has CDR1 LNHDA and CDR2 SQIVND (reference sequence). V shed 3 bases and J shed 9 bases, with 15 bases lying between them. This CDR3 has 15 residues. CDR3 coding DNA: TGTGCCAGTAGTATTACCCAGCAGGGCGGTTCACCCCTCCACTTT. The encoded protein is CASSITQQGGSPLHF.

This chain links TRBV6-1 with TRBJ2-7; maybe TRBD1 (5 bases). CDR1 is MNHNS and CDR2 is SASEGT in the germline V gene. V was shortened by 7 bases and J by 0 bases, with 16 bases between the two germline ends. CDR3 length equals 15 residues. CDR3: CASTSRGLNSYEQYF. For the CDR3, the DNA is TGTGCCAGCACCTCTAGGGGTCTGAACTCCTACGAGCAGTACTTC.

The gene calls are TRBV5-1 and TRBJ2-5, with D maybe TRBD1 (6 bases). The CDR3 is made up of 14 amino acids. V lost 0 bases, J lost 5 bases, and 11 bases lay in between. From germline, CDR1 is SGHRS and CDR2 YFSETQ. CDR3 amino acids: CASSLVGRGETQYF. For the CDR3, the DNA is TGCGCCAGCAGCTTGGTTGGTAGGGGGGAGACCCAGTACTTC. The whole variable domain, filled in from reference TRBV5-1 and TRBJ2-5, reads KAGVTQTPRYLIKTRGQQVTLSCSPISGHRSVSWYQQTPGQGLQFLFEYFSETQRNKGNFPGRFSGRQFSNSRSEMNVSTLELGDSALYLCASSLVGRGETQYFGPGTRLLVL.

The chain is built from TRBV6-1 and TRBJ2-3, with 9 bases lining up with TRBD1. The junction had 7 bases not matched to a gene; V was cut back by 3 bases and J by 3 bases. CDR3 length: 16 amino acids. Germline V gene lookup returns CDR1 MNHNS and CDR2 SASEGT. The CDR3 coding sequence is TGTGCCAGCAGTGAGCTCGGGACAGGGAGGACAGATACGCAGTATTTT. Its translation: CASSELGTGRTDTQYF.

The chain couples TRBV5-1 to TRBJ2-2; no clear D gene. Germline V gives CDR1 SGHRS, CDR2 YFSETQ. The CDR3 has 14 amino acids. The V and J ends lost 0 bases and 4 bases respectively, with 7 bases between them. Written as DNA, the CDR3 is TGCGCCAGCAGCTTGGATTGGGCCACCGGGGAGCTGTTTTTT. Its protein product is CASSLDWATGELFF. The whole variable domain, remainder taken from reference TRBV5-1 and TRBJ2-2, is KAGVTQTPRYLIKTRGQQVTLSCSPISGHRSVSWYQQTPGQGLQFLFEYFSETQRNKGNFPGRFSGRQFSNSRSEMNVSTLELGDSALYLCASSLDWATGELFFGEGSRLTVL.

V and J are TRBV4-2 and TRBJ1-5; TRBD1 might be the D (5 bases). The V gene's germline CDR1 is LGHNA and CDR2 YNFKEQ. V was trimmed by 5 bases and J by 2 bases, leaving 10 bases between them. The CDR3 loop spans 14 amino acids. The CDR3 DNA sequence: TGTGCCAGCAGCTTGGGGGGGGGCAATCAGCCCCAGCATTTT. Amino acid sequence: CASSLGGGNQPQHF.

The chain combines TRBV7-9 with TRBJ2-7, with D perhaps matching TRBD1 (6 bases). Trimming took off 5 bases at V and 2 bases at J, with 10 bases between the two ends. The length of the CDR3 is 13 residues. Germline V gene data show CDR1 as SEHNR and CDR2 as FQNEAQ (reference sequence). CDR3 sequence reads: CASSPRGPYEQYF. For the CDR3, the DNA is TGTGCCAGCAGCCCCAGGGGACCCTACGAGCAGTACTTC. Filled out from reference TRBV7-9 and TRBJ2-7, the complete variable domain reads DTGVSQNPRHKITKRGQNVTFRCDPISEHNRLYWYRQTLGQGPEFLTYFQNEAQLEKSRLLSDRFSAERPKGSFSTLEIQRTEQGDSAMYLCASSPRGPYEQYFGPGTRLTVT.

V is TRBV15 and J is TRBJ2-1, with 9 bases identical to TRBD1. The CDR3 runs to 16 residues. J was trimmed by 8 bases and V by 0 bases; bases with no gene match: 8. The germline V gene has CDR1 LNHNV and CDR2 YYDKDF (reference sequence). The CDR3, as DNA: TGTGCCACCAGCAGAGATCCCGGGACAGGGTTGGATGAGCAGTTCTTC. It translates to CATSRDPGTGLDEQFF.

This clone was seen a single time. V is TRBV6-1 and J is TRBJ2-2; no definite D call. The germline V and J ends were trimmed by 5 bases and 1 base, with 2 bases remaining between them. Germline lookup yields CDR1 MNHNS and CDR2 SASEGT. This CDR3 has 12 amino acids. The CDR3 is CASSRNTGELFF. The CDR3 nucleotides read TGTGCCAGCAGTCGGAACACCGGGGAGCTGTTTTTT.

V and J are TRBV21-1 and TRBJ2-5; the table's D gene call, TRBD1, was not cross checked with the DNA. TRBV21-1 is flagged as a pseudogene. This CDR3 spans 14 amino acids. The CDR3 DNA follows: TGTGCCAGCAGCCTCTCCAGCCCCAGGGAGACCCAGTACTTC. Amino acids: CASSLSSPRETQYF.

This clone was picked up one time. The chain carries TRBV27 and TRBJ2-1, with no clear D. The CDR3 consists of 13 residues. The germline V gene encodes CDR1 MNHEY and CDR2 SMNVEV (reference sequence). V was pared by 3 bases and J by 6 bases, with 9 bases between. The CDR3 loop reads CASSFPGSNEQFF. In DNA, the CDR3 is TGTGCCAGCAGTTTCCCCGGGTCCAATGAGCAGTTCTTC.

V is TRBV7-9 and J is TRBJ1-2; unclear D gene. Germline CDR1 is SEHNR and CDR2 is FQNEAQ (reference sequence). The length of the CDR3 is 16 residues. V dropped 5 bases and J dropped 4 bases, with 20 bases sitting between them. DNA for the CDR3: TGTGCCAGCAGCCAGACCGTCGGAACCCGGGTCTATGGCTACACCTTC. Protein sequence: CASSQTVGTRVYGYTF.

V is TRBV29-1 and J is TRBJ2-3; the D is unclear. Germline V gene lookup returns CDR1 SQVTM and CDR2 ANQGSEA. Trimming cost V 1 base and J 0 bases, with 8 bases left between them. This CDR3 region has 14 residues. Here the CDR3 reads CSVEGAHSTDTQYF. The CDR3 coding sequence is TGCAGCGTTGAAGGGGCACATAGCACAGATACGCAGTATTTT.

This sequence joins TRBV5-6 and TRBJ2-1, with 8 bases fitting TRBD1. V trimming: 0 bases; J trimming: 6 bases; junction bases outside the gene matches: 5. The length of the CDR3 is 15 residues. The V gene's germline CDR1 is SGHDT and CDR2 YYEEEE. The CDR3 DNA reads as TGTGCCAGCAGCTTGGGACAGGGGTATGGCAATGAGCAGTTCTTC. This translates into CASSLGQGYGNEQFF. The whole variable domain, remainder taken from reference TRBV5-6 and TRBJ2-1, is DAGVTQSPTHLIKTRGQQVTLRCSPKSGHDTVSWYQQALGQGPQFIFQYYEEEERQRGNFPDRFSGHQFPNYSSELNVNALLLGDSALYLCASSLGQGYGNEQFFGPGTRLTVL.

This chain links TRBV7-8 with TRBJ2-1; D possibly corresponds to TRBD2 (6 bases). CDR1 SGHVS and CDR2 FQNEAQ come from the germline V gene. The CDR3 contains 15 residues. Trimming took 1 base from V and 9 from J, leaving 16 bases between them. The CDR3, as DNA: TGTGCCAGCAGCTTAGTAACGGGGGTGGGGCGTGAGCAGTTCTTC. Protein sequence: CASSLVTGVGREQFF. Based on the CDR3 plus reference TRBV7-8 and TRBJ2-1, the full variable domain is GAGVSQSPRYKVAKRGQDVALRCDPISGHVSLFWYQQALGQGPEFLTYFQNEAQLDKSGLPSDRFFAERPEGSVSTLKIQRTQQEDSAVYLCASSLVTGVGREQFFGPGTRLTVL.

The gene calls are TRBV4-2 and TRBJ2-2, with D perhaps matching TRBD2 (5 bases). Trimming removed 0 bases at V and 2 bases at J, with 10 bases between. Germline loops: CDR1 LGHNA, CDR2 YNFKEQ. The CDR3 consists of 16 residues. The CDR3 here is CASSQDRGLNTGELFF. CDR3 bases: TGTGCCAGCAGCCAAGATCGGGGTTTAAACACCGGGGAGCTGTTTTTT.

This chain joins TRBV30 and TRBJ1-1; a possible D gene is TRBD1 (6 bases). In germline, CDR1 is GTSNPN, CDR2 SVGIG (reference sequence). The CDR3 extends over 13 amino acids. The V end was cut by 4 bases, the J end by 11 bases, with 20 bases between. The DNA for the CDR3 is TGTGCCTGGACAGGTTATGGGGGCCAATGGGCTTTCTTT. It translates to CAWTGYGGQWAFF.

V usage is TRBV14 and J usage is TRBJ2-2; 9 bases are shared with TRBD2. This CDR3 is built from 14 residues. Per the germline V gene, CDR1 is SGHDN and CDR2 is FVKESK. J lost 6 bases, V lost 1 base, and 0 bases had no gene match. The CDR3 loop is CASSQGTSAGELFF. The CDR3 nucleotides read TGTGCCAGCAGCCAAGGGACTAGCGCCGGGGAGCTGTTTTTT.

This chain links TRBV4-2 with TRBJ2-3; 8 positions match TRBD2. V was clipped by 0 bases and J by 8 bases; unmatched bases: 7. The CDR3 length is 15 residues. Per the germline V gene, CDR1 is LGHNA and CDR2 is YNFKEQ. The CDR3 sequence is CASSQDLAGGGTQYF. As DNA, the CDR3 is TGTGCCAGCAGCCAAGATCTGGCGGGGGGCGGTACGCAGTATTTT.